These 10 T cell receptor beta chains were all obtained from the same sample, sequenced in a study of blood T cells in healthy people across ages (dated by TCRdb to 2013 to 2016). Libraries were built with 5' RACE. TCRdb lists the instrument as Illumina HiSeq 2500. The second PCR ran for about 7 to 11 cycles and used a J-beta primer mix along with a sample-barcoded 5' primer. Clones were called with MiXCR by TCRdb after fastp trimmed the public reads at Q25, and only in-frame beta chains were retained. Every entry covers one CDR3 protein and lists the most common genes and DNA from its rows. Counted in this sample were just under 550,000 distinct CDR3 sequences; around 24% of them appeared once. The ten largest make up just under 9% of the sample. Separately, the same data were catalogued under a study of T cells of mothers and their children.

What was sequenced was blood. These receptors were obtained from a boy younger than 18 in good health.

This clonotype came up a few times. The chain joins TRBV6-5 to TRBJ2-5, with 7 bases matching TRBD1. The CDR3 has 16 residues. Germline CDR1 reads MNHEY; CDR2 reads SVGAGI. The V gene end was trimmed by 5 bases and the J gene end by 5 bases; junction bases not matched to a gene: 14. The CDR3 sequence is CASSLLVRGLQETQYF. Written as DNA, the CDR3 is TGTGCCAGCAGTCTTCTCGTGAGGGGGCTTCAGGAGACCCAGTACTTC.

The V gene is TRBV7-2, the J gene TRBJ1-1; a weak D match, TRBD1 (5 bases). With 5 bases removed from V and 1 base from J, the gap between germline ends came to 17 bases. The CDR3 contains 16 residues. Germline values: CDR1 SGHTA, CDR2 FQGNSA. The CDR3 region is CASSPRGIGENTEAFF. CDR3 nucleotide sequence: TGTGCCAGCAGCCCCCGCGGTATAGGGGAGAACACTGAAGCTTTCTTT.

Only one count was recorded for this clonotype. The rearrangement joins TRBV11-3 to TRBJ1-1, with D unresolved. The germline V gene encodes CDR1 SGHNT and CDR2 YENEEA. The V and J ends lost 4 bases and 2 bases respectively, with 8 bases between them. The CDR3 contains 13 residues. CDR3 loop: CASSYSSNTEAFF. CDR3 bases: TGTGCCAGCAGCTATAGTTCTAACACTGAAGCTTTCTTT.

The rearrangement joins TRBV7-8 to TRBJ1-2; the D gene is possibly TRBD1 (5 bases). The CDR3 spans 15 residues. CDR1 is SGHVS, CDR2 FQNEAQ, per germline. The V gene lost 4 bases and the J gene lost 7 bases, with 19 bases spanning the gap. CDR3 region: CASSSLSHRDGGYTF. In nucleotides, the CDR3 is TGTGCCAGCAGCTCACTAAGTCACCGGGACGGTGGCTACACCTTC.

CDR3 region: CASRLPGQGLSETQYF. CDR3 nucleotide sequence: TGTGCCAGCAGGTTACCGGGACAGGGGTTATCGGAGACCCAGTACTTC. This sequence joins TRBV28 and TRBJ2-1, with TRBD1 matching over 10 bases. Gene TRBJ2-5 matches the end of the DNA better, so the J call may be wrong. This CDR3 is built from 16 residues. CDR1 is MDHEN and CDR2 is SYDVKM in the germline V gene.

This clonotype was found a few times. The gene calls are TRBV12-3 or TRBV12-4 and TRBJ2-5, with D possibly called TRBD1 or TRBD2 (5 bases each). There are 14 residues in the CDR3. V was trimmed by 3 bases and J by 1 base, leaving 9 bases between them. The CDR3 DNA is TGTGCCAGCAGTTTCTTCGGGGCCCAAGAGACCCAGTACTTC. Amino acid sequence: CASSFFGAQETQYF.

The J gene is TRBJ2-7, the V gene TRBV29-1; D unclear. This CDR3 region has 12 residues. The germline CDR1 and CDR2 sequences are SQVTM and ANQGSEA. V was shortened by 6 bases and J by 3 bases, with 12 bases between the two germline ends. CDR3: CSVGSSFYEQYF. The CDR3 DNA follows: TGCAGCGTAGGAAGCTCCTTCTACGAGCAGTACTTC.

This clonotype was found a few times. The J gene is TRBJ2-5, the V gene TRBV14, with 7 bases identical to TRBD1. Near its end, the DNA agrees better with TRBJ2-7, so the J call may be wrong. Germline lookup yields CDR1 SGHDN and CDR2 FVKESK. The CDR3 has 15 amino acids. The CDR3 DNA is TGTGCCAGCAGCCGGGCGACAGGGAAGGTATACGAGCAGTACTTC. This sequence encodes CASSRATGKVYEQYF.

This chain connects TRBV29-1 to TRBJ2-3; 13 nucleotides align to TRBD2. CDR1 is SQVTM, CDR2 ANQGSEA, per germline. The CDR3 is 16 residues long. Trimming cost V 7 bases and J 4 bases; bases outside gene matches: 11. The CDR3 spells CSAERTSGSGADTQYF. The CDR3 nucleotides read TGCAGCGCCGAAAGGACTAGCGGGAGTGGAGCAGATACGCAGTATTTT.

The V gene is TRBV29-1, the J gene TRBJ1-2; 7 nucleotides align to TRBD1. This CDR3 contains 14 residues. Germline V lookup: CDR1 SQVTM, CDR2 ANQGSEA. V lost 7 bases to trimming and J lost 5 bases; unmatched junction nucleotides: 13. CDR3 protein: CSAGLKQGRYGYTF. The CDR3 DNA is TGCAGCGCCGGCCTAAAACAGGGGAGATATGGCTACACCTTC.